The 26 T cell receptor beta chains reported below all come from one sample, sequenced in a study of CD8 T cells in Susac syndrome. The RNA input was roughly 0.45 to 1 ug, and it was reverse transcribed with random hexamers. TCRdb itself ran the immunoSEQ multiplex PCR reads through MiXCR, one entry per CDR3 protein. The table has about 90,000 distinct CDR3 sequences, around 96% seen once. The sequencing input was CD8+ T cells from PBMCs. The receptors were gathered from a human donor with Susac syndrome.

The chain employs TRBV5-4 and TRBJ2-3, with D tentatively TRBD2 (6 bases). Trimming pared 3 bases from V and 1 base from J, leaving 21 bases between. CDR1 is SGHNT, CDR2 YYREEE, per germline (reference sequence). The CDR3 spans 18 residues. CDR3 coding DNA: TGTGCCAGCAGCTCGCCTCAAACCGGGACTTTCCGCACAGATACGCAGTATTTT. The encoded protein is CASSSPQTGTFRTDTQYF.

The chain uses TRBV4-3 and TRBJ2-7; D is possibly TRBD2 (5 bases). The CDR3 totals 15 residues. In germline, CDR1 is LGHNA, CDR2 YSLEER. V was pared by 4 bases and J by 6 bases, with 19 bases between. The CDR3 nucleotides are TGCGCCAGCAGCCTGTTGTCTGAGGGCGGTGGCGAGCAGTACTTC. Translated, it gives CASSLLSEGGGEQYF.

V is TRBV20-1 and J is TRBJ2-5; the match to TRBD2 covers 12 bases. CDR3 length: 15 amino acids. The V segment lost 5 bases and the J segment 7 bases; nucleotides outside the gene matches: 11. CDR1 DFQATT and CDR2 SNEGSKA come from the germline V gene (reference sequence). CDR3 nucleotide sequence: TGCAGTGCTCCACTAGCGGGGGGTAGGGGGGGGACCCAGTACTTC. This codes for CSAPLAGGRGGTQYF.

This sequence joins TRBV7-8 and TRBJ1-2, with 7 bases that match TRBD1. J was trimmed by 8 bases and V by 3 bases; bases with no gene match: 12. Germline V gives CDR1 SGHVS, CDR2 FQNEAQ. This CDR3 comprises 15 residues. CDR3 residues: CASSFQTDRAEGYTF. For the CDR3, the DNA is TGTGCCAGCAGCTTCCAAACTGACAGGGCGGAAGGCTACACCTTC.

This clonotype showed up just once. The chain is built from TRBV30 and TRBJ1-4; D is unresolved. The germline gives CDR1 GTSNPN, CDR2 SVGIG (reference sequence). V lost 1 base and J 0 bases, leaving 3 bases between the germline ends. CDR3 length: 13 amino acids. This chain's CDR3 is CAWSGATNEKLFF. For the CDR3, the DNA is TGTGCCTGGAGTGGGGCAACTAATGAAAAACTGTTTTTT.

The chain combines TRBV12-3 or TRBV12-4 with TRBJ2-1, with no clear D. V lost 7 bases, J lost 4 bases, and 14 bases lay in between. The CDR3 runs to 14 residues. This chain's CDR3 is CASTTGPDYNEQFF. CDR3 bases: TGTGCCAGCACGACCGGGCCTGATTACAATGAGCAGTTCTTC.

The chain couples TRBV5-6 to TRBJ1-2; no definite D call. Germline-derived CDR1 and CDR2 are SGHDT and YYEEEE. V dropped 4 bases and J dropped 4 bases, with 17 bases sitting between them. The CDR3 has 15 amino acids. CDR3 nucleotides: TGTGCCAGCAGCCTAGGGAGGCAGACGTTCTATGGCTACACCTTC. Translated, it gives CASSLGRQTFYGYTF.

This chain joins TRBV4-3 and TRBJ2-3; 15 nucleotides match TRBD2. This CDR3 region has 17 residues. V lost 3 bases and J lost 12; bases outside the gene matches: 13. Germline CDR1 and CDR2: LGHNA and YSLEER. CDR3 sequence reads: CASSQHTGTSGGPVQYF. The CDR3 bases are TGCGCCAGCAGCCAGCATACCGGGACTAGCGGGGGGCCCGTCCAGTATTTT.

This clonotype was recorded only once. The V call is TRBV29-1, the J call TRBJ2-1; D gene ambiguous. The germline CDR1 and CDR2 sequences are SQVTM and ANQGSEA. V lost 0 bases and J 4 bases, leaving 7 bases between the germline ends. This CDR3 region has 13 residues. The CDR3: CSVEDGGYNEQFF. The CDR3, as DNA: TGCAGCGTTGAAGATGGCGGTTACAATGAGCAGTTCTTC.

The rearrangement uses TRBV20-1 and TRBJ1-1, with no clear D. CDR1 and CDR2 (germline): DFQATT, SNEGSKA (reference sequence). The CDR3 length is 11 residues. Trimming left V 3 bases short and J 11 bases short, with 13 bases between. The CDR3 DNA is TGCAGTGCTAGTACGCGCGGGGAGGCTTTCTTT. Translated, it gives CSASTRGEAFF.

The V call is TRBV20-1, the J call TRBJ1-1, with 8 nucleotides matching TRBD1. This CDR3 has 11 amino acids. Unmatched junction bases numbered 3, after V lost 8 bases and J lost 4 bases. CDR1 and CDR2 from the germline V gene are DFQATT and SNEGSKA (reference sequence). The CDR3 DNA is TGCAGTTCAACAGGGGGCACTGAAGCTTTCTTT. It specifies CSSTGGTEAFF.

This rearrangement joins TRBV20-1 to TRBJ2-7, with D perhaps TRBD2 (5 bases). The CDR3 is 12 amino acids. V lost 1 base and J lost 2, with 6 bases in between. Germline CDR1 is DFQATT and CDR2 is SNEGSKA (reference sequence). Here the CDR3 reads CSARGTPYEQYF. CDR3 DNA: TGCAGTGCTAGAGGGACTCCCTACGAGCAGTACTTC.

The chain joins TRBV30 to TRBJ1-5, with D uncertain. Germline lookup yields CDR1 GTSNPN and CDR2 SVGIG (reference sequence). The CDR3 sequence is 16 residues long. V was cut by 4 bases and J by 4 bases, with 20 bases left in between. This CDR3 reads CAWTHAGYDSNQPQHF. CDR3 nucleotide sequence: TGTGCCTGGACTCACGCGGGGTATGATAGTAATCAGCCCCAGCATTTT.

The chain has TRBV7-2 and TRBJ2-7; unclear D gene. The CDR3 has 12 residues. Trimming left V 2 bases short and J 5 bases short, with 7 bases between. Germline CDR1 SGHTA, CDR2 FQGNSA. As DNA, the CDR3 is TGTGCCAGCAGCTTATCTGTGAACGAGCAGTACTTC. It yields the protein CASSLSVNEQYF.

J is TRBJ2-6 and V is TRBV24-1, with D hard to call. The V end lost 3 bases, the J end lost 4 bases, and 9 bases lay between the germline ends. CDR3 length equals 15 residues. CDR1 and CDR2 (germline): KGHDR, SFDVKD. DNA for the CDR3: TGTGCCACCAGTGATCGCCAAGCGGGGGCCAACGTCCTGACTTTC. Encoded protein: CATSDRQAGANVLTF.

The sample holds one count of this clonotype. The chain combines TRBV3-1 with TRBJ2-3; unclear D gene. The CDR3 length is 12 residues. Trimming pared 3 bases from V and 2 bases from J, leaving 3 bases between. Germline loops: CDR1 LGHDT, CDR2 YNNKEL (reference sequence). The chain's CDR3 is CASSHNTDTQYF. The CDR3 DNA follows: TGTGCCAGCAGCCATAACACAGATACGCAGTATTTT.

This chain uses TRBV6-1 with TRBJ1-5; 7 bases match TRBD1. CDR3 length: 20 residues. J was trimmed by 2 bases and V by 0 bases; bases with no gene match: 16. Germline CDR1 MNHNS, CDR2 SASEGT. CDR3 bases: TGTGCCAGCAGTGAAGCTCCACAGGGGCTCAGGATAAGGGGCAATCAGCCCCAGCATTTT. Translating gives CASSEAPQGLRIRGNQPQHF.

This chain uses TRBV5-1 with TRBJ1-1, with D unresolved. Germline V gives CDR1 SGHRS, CDR2 YFSETQ. The CDR3 spans 13 residues. The ends were cut back, 5 bases at V and 3 bases at J, with 11 bases in the middle. CDR3 residues: CASSEGSDTEAFF. The CDR3 coding sequence is TGCGCCAGCAGTGAGGGTTCGGACACTGAAGCTTTCTTT.

This chain uses TRBV14 with TRBJ2-3, with D perhaps being TRBD1 or TRBD2 (5 bases each). The V end lost 2 bases, the J end lost 4 bases, and 13 bases lay between the germline ends. Per the germline V gene, CDR1 is SGHDN and CDR2 is FVKESK. The CDR3 length is 15 residues. CDR3 DNA: TGTGCCAGCAGCCAATTGGGGGTCGGCGCAGATACGCAGTATTTT. Its translation: CASSQLGVGADTQYF.

This chain uses TRBV7-2 with TRBJ1-1; D not certain. Germline V lookup: CDR1 SGHTA, CDR2 FQGNSA. The V end was cut by 10 bases, the J end by 1 base, with 19 bases between. The CDR3 runs to 15 residues. CDR3 protein: CATLASRGRNTEAFF. Here the CDR3 DNA reads TGTGCCACCTTAGCGAGTCGCGGACGGAACACTGAAGCTTTCTTT.

The rearrangement uses TRBV15 and TRBJ2-1; TRBD2 aligns across 8 bases. J gave up 5 bases and V 8 bases, and 8 bases lay outside the gene matches. CDR3 size: 14 residues. CDR1 is LNHNV and CDR2 is YYDKDF in the germline V gene (reference sequence). CDR3 sequence: CATQRGPDDNEQFF. The CDR3 region has the DNA TGTGCCACCCAGCGGGGGCCCGACGACAATGAGCAGTTCTTC.

The chain recombines TRBV20-1 with TRBJ2-5; either TRBD1 or TRBD2 may supply D (6 bases each). The germline V gene encodes CDR1 DFQATT and CDR2 SNEGSKA (reference sequence). The ends were cut back, 5 bases at V and 4 bases at J, with 17 bases in the middle. The CDR3 totals 14 residues. CDR3: CSAYRGPRPETQYF. In nucleotides, the CDR3 is TGCAGTGCTTATCGGGGGCCCCGGCCAGAGACCCAGTACTTC.

The chain has TRBV4-2 and TRBJ2-7, with a weak D call TRBD1 (5 bases). CDR3 length: 19 residues. Per germline, CDR1 LGHNA and CDR2 YNFKEQ. The V gene lost 0 bases and the J gene lost 0 bases, with 21 bases spanning the gap. In DNA, the CDR3 is TGTGCCAGCAGCCAAGATCGCAATTCCGGACACCTGAACTCCTACGAGCAGTACTTC. It encodes CASSQDRNSGHLNSYEQYF.

The V call is TRBV6-4, the J call TRBJ2-7; 10 bases agree with TRBD1. The CDR3 covers 13 residues. V shed 10 bases and J 3 bases; nucleotides not matched to a gene: 6. The germline CDR1 and CDR2 sequences are MRHNA and SNTAGT. The CDR3, as DNA: TGTGCCACCATCCGGGACAGGGGCTACGAGCAGTACTTC. Amino acid sequence: CATIRDRGYEQYF.

This chain uses TRBV9 with TRBJ2-5, with TRBD1 matching 8 bases. Trimming at V came to 2 bases and at J to 4 bases, leaving 7 bases not matched to a gene. This CDR3 spans 15 amino acids. Germline V gene data show CDR1 as SGDLS and CDR2 as YYNGEE. In DNA form, the CDR3 reads TGTGCCAGCAGCGTCGACAGGGGAGGTCGAGAGACCCAGTACTTC. Translated: CASSVDRGGRETQYF.

V gene TRBV20-1 combines with J gene TRBJ2-7; 8 nucleotides match TRBD1. This CDR3 spans 13 amino acids. V lost 5 bases to trimming and J lost 1 base; unmatched junction nucleotides: 4. Germline CDR1 reads DFQATT; CDR2 reads SNEGSKA (reference sequence). The CDR3 here is CSAEGQESYEQYF. CDR3 coding DNA: TGCAGTGCTGAGGGACAGGAGTCCTACGAGCAGTACTTC.